This TCR beta chain came from a study of CXCR3-negative and CXCR3-positive naive CD8 T cells. As for the study in general: Some 150 million TRB reads in total, about 1.5 +/- 0.3 million per library. Whole-study findings and limits: Similar TRBV-TRBJ gene usage was seen in naive CXCR3-negative and CXCR3-positive cells, but not in memory cells. Whereas both naive subsets had comparably high diversity, memory CD8+ cells had much lower diversity.

Its frequency marks this clonotype as medium-sized. Its specificity is unknown. Germline V lookup: CDR1 MRHNA, CDR2 SNTAGT. This CDR3 is built from 16 residues. With UMI labels, 5' RACE was used to prepare the TRB cDNA libraries. One entry per CDR3 protein, without DNA, is what TCRdb gives after re-calling the 5' RACE reads. This table holds about 43,000 distinct CDR3 sequences. Input material: memory CD8+ T cells from blood. The genes are TRBV6-4 and TRBJ2-1; the D call of TRBD2 rests on TCRdb alone, since no DNA is present to check it. The receptor was derived from a human donor in good health. Some clones in this sample may be carry-over from other donors' samples. CDR3 sequence reads: CASSDQASGGANEQFF.